The following is a T cell receptor beta chain sequence with its context. The sample is drawn from a study of blood T cell repertoires in COVID-19. In the study overall: COVID-19 samples from acute and convalescent phases originated in the United States, Italy and Spain. T cells, B-cell-depleted T cells, or PBMCs supplied cDNA or gDNA.

V shed 5 bases, J shed 5 bases, and the junction held 3 bases outside the gene matches. The CDR3 spans 13 residues. Germline V gene sequence: CDR1 ENHRY, CDR2 SYGVKD. Per the original methods: Estimation of nucleated cell counts was performed using reference gene primer amplification. Some clones are missing from TCRdb's copy, which holds only in-frame ones; the method was immunoSEQ multiplex PCR. V, J and clone size are taken as reported in that table, and D and trimming were inferred from the DNA itself. The profile covers 200,000 to 300,000 clones, with around nine tenths appearing a single time and roughly 0.8% taken by the ten largest.

This TCR was recovered from a man aged 25 to 40 with COVID-19, enrolled during active disease. V is TRBV10-3 and J is TRBJ2-5; 9 bases align to TRBD1. The sequencing input was peripheral blood. Here the CDR3 reads CAISTGQGETQYF. For the CDR3, the DNA is TGTGCCATCAGTACTGGACAGGGGGAGACCCAGTACTTC.